Below, 31 T cell receptor beta chains from the same sample are listed, as sequenced in a study of T cell responses to AZD1222 COVID-19 vaccine. Clones were sequenced by immunoSEQ multiplex PCR, and TCRdb holds only the in-frame ones, with some missing. This table holds about 86,000 clones, more than 70% found once. The starting material was peripheral blood, obtained on day 0 of AZD1222 vaccination. These receptors were taken from an adult in good health.

CDR3 nucleotides: TGTGCCAGCAGCTTAAGAGGGCAGACCACCGGGGAGCTGTTTTTT. Translating it yields CASSLRGQTTGELFF. This sequence joins TRBV7-9 and TRBJ2-2; TRBD2 is a possible D gene (5 bases). The CDR3 contains 15 residues. V was trimmed by 2 bases and J by 4 bases, leaving 11 bases between them. Germline V lookup: CDR1 SEHNR, CDR2 FQNEAQ (reference sequence).

The CDR3 region is CASSDGNNEKLFF. The CDR3 bases are TGTGCCAGCAGCGACGGAAACAATGAAAAACTGTTTTTT. The V and J genes are TRBV7-9 and TRBJ1-4, with D uncertain. Trimming stripped 5 bases from V and 5 bases from J, with 9 bases between. The CDR3 length is 13 residues. Germline assignment: CDR1 SEHNR and CDR2 FQNEAQ (reference sequence).

The rearrangement uses TRBV20-1 and TRBJ2-3; D gene ambiguous. The CDR3 contains 11 residues. CDR1 is DFQATT and CDR2 is SNEGSKA in the germline V gene (reference sequence). Deletions cut 5 bases from V and 4 bases from J, with 7 bases between. The CDR3 DNA is TGCAGTGCTCCCCCCCCAGATACGCAGTATTTT. This sequence encodes CSAPPPDTQYF.

The CDR3 spells CASRRTSGRADTQYF. In DNA, the CDR3 is TGTGCCAGCAGGAGGACTAGCGGGAGGGCAGATACGCAGTATTTT. The J gene is TRBJ2-3, the V gene TRBV25-1, with 15 nucleotides matching TRBD2. This CDR3 comprises 15 residues. The junction had 2 bases not matched to a gene; V was cut back by 6 bases and J by 4 bases. The germline V gene encodes CDR1 MGHDK and CDR2 SYGVNS.

The gene calls are TRBV7-8 and TRBJ1-4; D gene ambiguous. This CDR3 has 13 amino acids. CDR1 is SGHVS and CDR2 is FQNEAQ in the germline V gene. The V end was cut by 0 bases, the J end by 10 bases, with 9 bases between. CDR3 loop: CASSLARERKLFF. The DNA of the CDR3 is TGTGCCAGCAGCTTAGCCCGCGAAAGAAAACTGTTTTTT.

The rearrangement links TRBV11-2 to TRBJ2-7; no clear D gene. CDR3 length: 14 residues. Trimming pared 2 bases from V and 5 bases from J, leaving 13 bases between. CDR1 is SGHAT and CDR2 is FQNNGV in the germline V gene. In nucleotides, the CDR3 is TGTGCCAGCAGCTTACTGGGTTCAACGGACGAGCAGTACTTC. Protein sequence: CASSLLGSTDEQYF. Supplemented by reference TRBV11-2 and TRBJ2-7, the full variable domain reads EAGVAQSPRYKIIEKRQSVAFWCNPISGHATLYWYQQILGQGPKLLIQFQNNGVVDDSQLPKDRFSAERLKGVDSTLKIQPAKLEDSAVYLCASSLLGSTDEQYFGPGTRLTVT.

The chain's CDR3 is CASSTTTNEKLFF. The CDR3 nucleotides read TGTGCCAGCTCGACAACAACTAATGAAAAACTGTTTTTT. This chain joins TRBV12-3 or TRBV12-4 and TRBJ1-4; no clear D. Between the trimmed V and J ends, which lost 8 bases and 0 bases, there was a span of 7 bases. This CDR3 has 13 residues.

This chain joins TRBV12-3 or TRBV12-4 and TRBJ1-3; D possibly corresponds to TRBD1 (5 bases). Trimming pared 11 bases from V and 8 bases from J, leaving 13 bases between. The CDR3 has 11 residues. This CDR3 reads CAPRVGDTIYF. In DNA form, the CDR3 reads TGTGCCCCACGGGTAGGGGACACCATATATTTT.

The CDR3 spells CAWSPPPGRGVAGNTIYF. DNA for the CDR3: TGTGCCTGGAGTCCTCCCCCAGGGCGCGGTGTGGCTGGAAACACCATATATTTT. The chain uses TRBV30 and TRBJ1-3; the D gene is possibly TRBD1 (5 bases). CDR3 size: 18 residues. The V end lost 2 bases, the J end lost 2 bases, and 22 bases lay between the germline ends. From germline, CDR1 is GTSNPN and CDR2 SVGIG (reference sequence).

This clone is a singleton in its sample. V gene TRBV7-2 combines with J gene TRBJ1-1; TRBD1 is a possible D gene (5 bases). The length of the CDR3 is 16 residues. Germline CDR1 is SGHTA and CDR2 is FQGNSA. V lost 3 bases to trimming and J lost 5 bases, with 19 bases between them. The CDR3 is CASSFLWGGEGTEAFF. The CDR3 nucleotides are TGTGCCAGCAGCTTCTTGTGGGGCGGGGAAGGAACTGAAGCTTTCTTT.

The gene calls are TRBV5-5 and TRBJ2-5; 10 bases match TRBD1. Trimming removed 1 base from V and 4 bases from J; junction bases left unmatched: 10. The CDR3 length is 17 residues. Germline V gene data show CDR1 as SGHKS and CDR2 as YYEKEE (reference sequence). CDR3 amino acids: CASSLTGTGVVLETQYF. The CDR3 DNA reads TGTGCCAGCAGCTTGACCGGGACAGGGGTAGTTTTAGAGACCCAGTACTTC.

This chain joins TRBV5-6 and TRBJ2-1; 12 bases agree with TRBD2. The V gene's germline CDR1 is SGHDT and CDR2 YYEEEE. With 4 bases clipped from V and 6 bases from J, the junction kept 5 bases outside the gene matches. The CDR3 sequence is 15 residues long. CDR3 coding DNA: TGTGCCAGCAGCCCACTAGCGGGAGGAGTCAATGAGCAGTTCTTC. Its translation: CASSPLAGGVNEQFF.

The chain carries TRBV7-9 and TRBJ2-1; D possibly corresponds to TRBD2 (6 bases). V shed 8 bases and J shed 3 bases, with 14 bases lying between them. The CDR3 runs to 14 residues. Germline V gene sequence: CDR1 SEHNR, CDR2 FQNEAQ (reference sequence). For the CDR3, the DNA is TGTGCCAGCCAACCGGGACTGGACTACAATGAGCAGTTCTTC. It encodes CASQPGLDYNEQFF.

The chain recombines TRBV6-1 with TRBJ1-1; D unclear. Germline loops: CDR1 MNHNS, CDR2 SASEGT. Trimming left V 0 bases short and J 2 bases short, with 7 bases between. The CDR3 sequence is 14 residues long. CDR3 nucleotides: TGTGCCAGCAGTGAAGCGAACAGTAACACTGAAGCTTTCTTT. This encodes CASSEANSNTEAFF.

This rearrangement joins TRBV5-4 to TRBJ2-1; TRBD2 matches 11 bases. Germline assignment: CDR1 SGHNT and CDR2 YYREEE (reference sequence). V dropped 3 bases and J dropped 3; count of bases not matched to a gene: 2. This CDR3 has 15 residues. As DNA, the CDR3 is TGTGCCAGCAGCTCCGGGACTAGCGGCTACAATGAGCAGTTCTTC. Its translation is CASSSGTSGYNEQFF.

The rearrangement uses TRBV5-1 and TRBJ1-6; TRBD1 aligns across 7 bases. CDR1 SGHRS and CDR2 YFSETQ come from the germline V gene. Trimming removed 4 bases from V and 5 bases from J; junction bases left unmatched: 9. CDR3 length: 16 amino acids. The CDR3 coding sequence is TGCGCCAGCAGCGGGGGACAGACCTTTGATAATTCACCCCTCCACTTT. This sequence encodes CASSGGQTFDNSPLHF. The full variable domain, rest sourced from reference TRBV5-1 and TRBJ1-6, is KAGVTQTPRYLIKTRGQQVTLSCSPISGHRSVSWYQQTPGQGLQFLFEYFSETQRNKGNFPGRFSGRQFSNSRSEMNVSTLELGDSALYLCASSGGQTFDNSPLHFGNGTRLTVT.

The J gene is TRBJ1-1, the V gene TRBV7-9; a possible D gene is TRBD1 (5 bases). The CDR3 sequence is 17 residues long. Deletions cut 4 bases from V and 0 bases from J, with 18 bases between. The germline CDR1 and CDR2 sequences are SEHNR and FQNEAQ (reference sequence). CDR3 sequence reads: CASSSGTGGLMNTEAFF. In nucleotides, the CDR3 is TGTGCCAGCAGCTCGGGAACTGGGGGGTTGATGAACACTGAAGCTTTCTTT. Full variable domain (outside the CDR3, taken from reference TRBV7-9 and TRBJ1-1): DTGVSQNPRHKITKRGQNVTFRCDPISEHNRLYWYRQTLGQGPEFLTYFQNEAQLEKSRLLSDRFSAERPKGSFSTLEIQRTEQGDSAMYLCASSSGTGGLMNTEAFFGQGTRLTVV.

This clone was detected only a few times. The rearrangement joins TRBV4-3 to TRBJ1-3; TRBD1 might be the D (6 bases). This CDR3 spans 14 amino acids. With 1 base removed from V and 7 bases from J, the gap between germline ends came to 11 bases. The germline CDR1 and CDR2 sequences are LGHNA and YSLEER. CDR3: CASSQGTGRNTIYF. CDR3 coding DNA: TGCGCCAGCAGCCAAGGAACAGGGCGGAACACCATATATTTT.

The chain is built from TRBV11-2 and TRBJ2-1, with D perhaps TRBD2 (6 bases). Trimming stripped 4 bases from V and 2 bases from J, with 18 bases between. The V gene's germline CDR1 is SGHAT and CDR2 FQNNGV. There are 17 residues in the CDR3. This CDR3 is CASSSDGGGLPYNEQFF. For the CDR3, the DNA is TGTGCCAGCAGCTCGGATGGTGGGGGACTGCCCTACAATGAGCAGTTCTTC.

The chain employs TRBV6-5 and TRBJ1-4; possible D gene TRBD1, 5 bases. This CDR3 is 13 amino acids long. Germline CDR1 and CDR2: MNHEY and SVGAGI. V was clipped by 6 bases and J by 5 bases, with 10 bases between them. The CDR3 DNA reads TGTGCCAGCAGCCGGGGGGAAAATGAAAAACTGTTTTTT. Translated, it gives CASSRGENEKLFF.

The CDR3 loop is CASSHKETQYF. As DNA, the CDR3 is TGTGCCAGCAGCCATAAAGAGACCCAGTACTTC. This chain joins TRBV6-2 or TRBV6-3 and TRBJ2-5; the D is unclear. Trimming pared 6 bases from V and 3 bases from J, leaving 5 bases between. Germline lookup yields CDR1 MNHEY and CDR2 SVGEGT. The length of the CDR3 is 11 residues.

This rearrangement joins TRBV6-5 to TRBJ2-2; D call uncertain. The CDR3 is 14 amino acids. V was trimmed by 6 bases and J by 4 bases, leaving 12 bases between them. Germline V gene lookup returns CDR1 MNHEY and CDR2 SVGAGI. CDR3: CASSPGWITGELFF. In nucleotides, the CDR3 is TGTGCCAGCAGCCCGGGTTGGATCACCGGGGAGCTGTTTTTT.

This chain connects TRBV7-7 to TRBJ2-5; 15 positions match TRBD2. The CDR3 is 17 amino acids. CDR1 and CDR2 from the germline V gene are SSHAT and FNYEAQ (reference sequence). J was trimmed by 5 bases and V by 5 bases; bases with no gene match: 9. CDR3 in amino acids: CASSPGLAGGPLETQYF. CDR3 in DNA: TGTGCCAGCAGCCCCGGACTAGCGGGAGGGCCGCTGGAGACCCAGTACTTC.

V is TRBV7-2 and J is TRBJ1-5; D might be TRBD1 (5 bases). Between the trimmed V and J ends, which lost 6 bases and 6 bases, there was a span of 18 bases. This CDR3 comprises 15 residues. The germline V gene has CDR1 SGHTA and CDR2 FQGNSA. CDR3 residues: CASRLTGARSQPQHF. Written as DNA, the CDR3 is TGTGCCAGCAGGTTAACCGGGGCTAGGAGTCAGCCCCAGCATTTT.

The chain is built from TRBV28 and TRBJ2-7; D is undetermined. This CDR3 is built from 14 residues. Trimming shortened V by 6 bases and J by 2 bases, and 14 bases separated the two germline ends. Germline V gene lookup returns CDR1 MDHEN and CDR2 SYDVKM. The CDR3 sequence: CASSLSLAPYEQYF. The CDR3 bases are TGTGCCAGCAGCCTCTCCCTCGCCCCCTACGAGCAGTACTTC.

The J gene is TRBJ1-6, the V gene TRBV19, with 10 bases lining up with TRBD1. V trimming: 4 bases; J trimming: 7 bases; junction bases outside the gene matches: 4. The CDR3 loop spans 15 amino acids. The germline V gene encodes CDR1 LNHDA and CDR2 SQIVND (reference sequence). The chain's CDR3 is CASSTGTGVNSPLHF. CDR3 in DNA: TGTGCCAGTAGTACCGGGACAGGGGTGAATTCACCCCTCCACTTT.

The chain combines TRBV6-1 with TRBJ1-5; D gene uncertain. Trimming removed 3 bases from V and 6 bases from J, with 9 bases in between. This CDR3 is built from 13 residues. Germline V gives CDR1 MNHNS, CDR2 SASEGT. CDR3 DNA: TGTGCCAGCAGTGAGACTGAATCTCAGCCCCAGCATTTT. Its protein product is CASSETESQPQHF.

The chain couples TRBV19 to TRBJ2-2, with TRBD1 as a possible D gene (6 bases). This CDR3 has 15 residues. Germline V gene lookup returns CDR1 LNHDA and CDR2 SQIVND (reference sequence). The V and J ends lost 11 bases and 0 bases respectively, with 16 bases between them. The CDR3 sequence: CASRVDRTNTGELFF. The CDR3 nucleotides read TGTGCCTCCCGTGTCGACAGGACGAACACCGGGGAGCTGTTTTTT.

V is TRBV23-1 and J is TRBJ2-7; D might be TRBD1 (5 bases). TRBV23-1 is filed as an ORF, its function uncertain. With 4 bases removed from V and 0 bases from J, the gap between germline ends came to 13 bases. The CDR3 runs to 15 residues. The CDR3: CASSPPDTDSYEQYF. In DNA, the CDR3 is TGCGCCAGCAGTCCGCCGGACACCGACTCCTACGAGCAGTACTTC.

The chain uses TRBV18 and TRBJ2-2, with TRBD2 matching over 7 bases. The CDR3 is made up of 15 amino acids. V dropped 4 bases and J dropped 3; count of bases not matched to a gene: 5. Germline-derived CDR1 and CDR2 are KGHSH and LQKENI. For the CDR3, the DNA is TGTGCCAGCTCACGGGGGGGAAGACACACCGGGGAGCTGTTTTTT. Translated, it gives CASSRGGRHTGELFF.

The chain couples TRBV5-1 to TRBJ2-1; 11 bases match TRBD2. This CDR3 is built from 15 residues. Germline lookup yields CDR1 SGHRS and CDR2 YFSETQ. Germline trimming cut 5 bases from V and 10 bases from J; bases unmatched to any gene: 11. The CDR3 loop reads CASSPGTSGLLEQFF. The CDR3 nucleotides are TGCGCCAGCAGTCCCGGGACTAGCGGCCTCCTGGAGCAGTTCTTC.